Listed below are T cell receptor beta chains from one sample, sequenced in a study of blood T cell repertoires in COVID-19. Here immunoSEQ multiplex PCR was the method, and the copy in TCRdb shows in-frame clones only, minus some. The sample includes approximately 120,000 clones, approximately 86% seen only once; the top ten take about 17%. The material sequenced was peripheral blood. The receptor set was obtained from a woman aged 45 to 65 who had recovered from COVID-19. Both conserved end residues are part of each CDR3. D genes are given only for firm matches. Expanded clones are given a class, and other clones once, few, many or no size at all.

d_gene: .; abundance: .; j_gene: TRBJ1-6; v_gene: TRBV27; CDR3nt: TGTGCCAGCGGAAGAACAGGGTCGAATTCACCCCTCCACTTT; CDR3aa: CASGRTGSNSPLHF
d_gene: .; abundance: .; j_gene: TRBJ2-3; v_gene: TRBV2; CDR3nt: TGTGCCAGCAGTGGGACTACCCTGAGCACAGATACGCAGTATTTT; CDR3aa: CASSGTTLSTDTQYF
d_gene: .; abundance: .; j_gene: TRBJ1-4; v_gene: TRBV27; CDR3nt: TGTGCCAGCAGTACACAACAGGGAGTCCAAGAAAAACTGTTTTTT; CDR3aa: CASSTQQGVQEKLFF
d_gene: .; abundance: .; j_gene: TRBJ2-5; v_gene: TRBV4-1; CDR3nt: TGCGCCAGCAGCCCGCTAGGGCTAGCAACGGAGACCCAGTACTTC; CDR3aa: CASSPLGLATETQYF
d_gene: .; abundance: .; j_gene: TRBJ2-7; v_gene: TRBV21-1; CDR3nt: TGTGCCAGCAGCACTACTTGTTATGGAGGGGTCTACGAGCAGTACTTC; CDR3aa: CASSTTCYGGVYEQYF
d_gene: .; abundance: once; j_gene: TRBJ2-2; v_gene: TRBV18; CDR3nt: TGTGCCAGCTCACCACAAGGGGCCGCGAACACCGGGGAGCTGTTTTTT; CDR3aa: CASSPQGAANTGELFF
d_gene: .; abundance: .; j_gene: TRBJ2-2; v_gene: TRBV7-6; CDR3nt: TGTGCCAGCAGCTTAGCGGGACACAACACCGGGGAGCTGTTTTTT; CDR3aa: CASSLAGHNTGELFF
d_gene: TRBD2; abundance: .; j_gene: TRBJ2-7; v_gene: TRBV15; CDR3nt: TGTGCCACCAGCAGCAAGAGCGGGAGGATATACGAGCAGTACTTC; CDR3aa: CATSSKSGRIYEQYF
d_gene: TRBD1; abundance: .; j_gene: TRBJ2-5; v_gene: TRBV19; CDR3nt: TGTGCCAGTACCCGAGGGACAGGGTTCCAAGAGACCCAGTACTTC; CDR3aa: CASTRGTGFQETQYF
d_gene: .; abundance: .; j_gene: TRBJ1-1; v_gene: TRBV5-5; CDR3nt: TGTGCCAGCAGTCTAATCCAGGGTTGGAACACTAAAGCTTTCTTT; CDR3aa: CASSLIQGWNTKAFF
d_gene: TRBD1; abundance: .; j_gene: TRBJ1-6; v_gene: TRBV9; CDR3nt: TGTGCCAGCAGCGTCGCAAGTGGGACAGGGAATTCACCCCTCCACTTT; CDR3aa: CASSVASGTGNSPLHF
d_gene: TRBD2; abundance: .; j_gene: TRBJ2-4; v_gene: TRBV7-2; CDR3nt: TGTGCCAGCAGCCCCCTCGAGCTAGCGGGAAAAAACATTCAGTACTTC; CDR3aa: CASSPLELAGKNIQYF
d_gene: .; abundance: .; j_gene: TRBJ1-5; v_gene: TRBV19; CDR3nt: TGTGCCAGTAGTATTTTAAGGGAAGCGGCAGGTCAGCCCCAGCATTTT; CDR3aa: CASSILREAAGQPQHF
d_gene: TRBD1; abundance: .; j_gene: TRBJ1-2; v_gene: TRBV7-2; CDR3nt: TGTGCCAGCAGCATCCAGACAGGGATAGATGGCTACACCTTC; CDR3aa: CASSIQTGIDGYTF
d_gene: TRBD1; abundance: .; j_gene: TRBJ2-1; v_gene: TRBV5-4; CDR3nt: TGTGCCAGCAGCAATGGCGGGACAGGGGATGGGAATGAGCAGTTCTTC; CDR3aa: CASSNGGTGDGNEQFF